This T cell receptor (beta chain) appears in the sequencing data of a study of radiotherapy plus CTLA-4 blockade in lung cancer. About the research overall: Of all patients, approximately 17% responded objectively and approximately 31% showed disease control. Study-wide points: Radiotherapy was combined with ipilimumab, and tumor-derived TCR clones then expanded in blood. Together with interferon-beta, which increased in serum after radiation, early dynamic changes in blood T cell clones were reportedly the best predictors of response.

TCRdb's copy holds only in-frame clones and misses some; the assay was immunoSEQ multiplex PCR. The sample shows about 45,000 clones, 73% of them seen only once. It was focal radiation plus CTLA-4 blockade with ipilimumab that patients with chemo-refractory metastatic non-small-cell lung cancer received. This CDR3 spans 13 amino acids. V shed 3 bases and J 6 bases; nucleotides not matched to a gene: 4. Germline-derived CDR1 and CDR2 are KGHSH and LQKENI. A note on this clone: The antigen remains undetermined.

The starting material was peripheral blood, obtained from a patient treated with radiotherapy plus ipilimumab. V is TRBV18 and J is TRBJ2-7; 8 nucleotides match TRBD1. The receptor comes from a human donor with non-small cell lung cancer who had a complete response to radiotherapy plus ipilimumab. The DNA of the CDR3 is TGTGCCAGCTCACCGGGACAGGCGGGCGAGCAGTACTTC. This translates into CASSPGQAGEQYF.